A single T cell receptor beta chain is shown here with its context. This CDR3 has 16 residues. Deletions cut 2 bases from V and 4 bases from J, with 17 bases between. The V gene's germline CDR1 is SNHLY and CDR2 FYNNEI. The data derive from a study of blood T cell repertoires in COVID-19. Method: immunoSEQ multiplex PCR; TCRdb's copy keeps in-frame clones and lacks some. Among 150,000 to 160,000 clones listed, more than 80% were seen once. The sample was peripheral blood. The J gene is TRBJ1-1, the V gene TRBV2; D possibly corresponds to TRBD1 (6 bases). The TCR originated in a woman aged 40 to 50 with acute or convalescent COVID-19. This CDR3 reads CASSEPGGGLGTEAFF. The CDR3 region has the DNA TGTGCCAGCAGTGAACCGGGAGGGGGTTTGGGCACTGAAGCTTTCTTT.